The 13 T cell receptor beta chains presented below share a single source sample, sequenced in a study of blood T cell repertoires in COVID-19. Assay used: immunoSEQ multiplex PCR; TCRdb lists only in-frame clones, some missing. The profile shows about 200,000 clones, around nine tenths of them singletons. Sequencing input: peripheral blood. The source is a man aged 45-60 years with COVID-19, enrolled during active disease.

The chain combines TRBV27 with TRBJ2-7; TRBD2 might be the D (6 bases). The CDR3 totals 15 residues. V was trimmed by 6 bases and J by 5 bases, leaving 20 bases between them. CDR1 MNHEY and CDR2 SMNVEV come from the germline V gene (reference sequence). CDR3 in DNA: TGTGCCAGCAGCGCCTTCCCCGGAGGGCGGGACGAGCAGTACTTC. This codes for CASSAFPGGRDEQYF.

This chain uses TRBV5-1 with TRBJ1-1; D is undetermined. The germline V and J ends were trimmed by 2 bases and 1 base, with 6 bases remaining between them. The CDR3 sequence is 13 residues long. Germline-derived CDR1 and CDR2 are SGHRS and YFSETQ. CDR3 sequence: CASSFTGNTEAFF. The CDR3 region has the DNA TGCGCCAGCAGCTTTACGGGGAACACTGAAGCTTTCTTT. The complete variable domain, with remaining parts taken from reference TRBV5-1 and TRBJ1-1, reads KAGVTQTPRYLIKTRGQQVTLSCSPISGHRSVSWYQQTPGQGLQFLFEYFSETQRNKGNFPGRFSGRQFSNSRSEMNVSTLELGDSALYLCASSFTGNTEAFFGQGTRLTVV.

V and J are TRBV30 and TRBJ2-3, with 7 bases fitting TRBD1. The CDR3 runs to 15 residues. Unmatched junction bases numbered 8, after V lost 3 bases and J lost 2 bases. Germline V gene data show CDR1 as GTSNPN and CDR2 as SVGIG (reference sequence). The CDR3 bases are TGTGCCTGGAGAGAACAGGGGTTGGCCACAGATACGCAGTATTTT. Translating it yields CAWREQGLATDTQYF.

Only a few counts were recorded for this clone. J is TRBJ2-5 and V is TRBV24-1; tentatively, D is TRBD2 (7 bases). Trimming cost V 4 bases and J 2 bases, with 13 bases left between them. CDR1 and CDR2 from the germline V gene are KGHDR and SFDVKD. The CDR3 has 15 residues. The CDR3 bases are TGTGCCACCAGTGAGGGGGGGCGGGGGCAAGAGACCCAGTACTTC. It translates to CATSEGGRGQETQYF.

The V call is TRBV28, the J call TRBJ2-1; 11 bases are a match to TRBD2. Germline trimming cut 4 bases from V and 6 bases from J; bases unmatched to any gene: 11. Germline lookup yields CDR1 MDHEN and CDR2 SYDVKM. The CDR3 has 17 residues. CDR3 in amino acids: CASSSMTSGTSFNEQFF. CDR3 in DNA: TGTGCCAGCAGTTCCATGACTAGCGGGACTTCATTCAATGAGCAGTTCTTC.

V gene TRBV4-3 combines with J gene TRBJ1-4; D is unresolved. Germline CDR1 is LGHNA and CDR2 is YSLEER. The V and J ends lost 3 bases and 2 bases respectively, with 10 bases between them. The CDR3 extends over 15 amino acids. The CDR3 reads CASSQGGITNEKLFF. For the CDR3, the DNA is TGCGCCAGCAGCCAGGGAGGGATCACTAATGAAAAACTGTTTTTT.

CDR3 loop: CASSSGQGQPQHF. CDR3 coding DNA: TGTGCCAGCTCGTCGGGACAGGGGCAGCCCCAGCATTTT. This chain connects TRBV18 to TRBJ1-5; 10 nucleotides line up with TRBD1. CDR1 is KGHSH, CDR2 LQKENI, per germline. CDR3 length: 13 amino acids. V was pared by 6 bases and J by 7 bases, with 3 bases of the junction left unmatched. The variable domain in full, with the rest retrieved from reference TRBV18 and TRBJ1-5, is NAGVMQNPRHLVRRRGQEARLRCSPMKGHSHVYWYRQLPEEGLKFMVYLQKENIIDESGMPKERFSAEFPKEGPSILRIQQVVRGDSAAYFCASSSGQGQPQHFGDGTRLSIL.

This clone was seen only once. The chain has TRBV7-9 and TRBJ1-1, with 8 positions matching TRBD1. Trimming took 0 bases from V and 4 from J; bases not matched to a gene: 4. The germline CDR1 and CDR2 sequences are SEHNR and FQNEAQ (reference sequence). The CDR3 consists of 15 residues. CDR3 loop: CASSLATGGATEAFF. The CDR3 nucleotides read TGTGCCAGCAGCTTAGCCACAGGGGGTGCCACTGAAGCTTTCTTT.

This clone was seen more than once but under ten times. J is TRBJ2-7 and V is TRBV3-1 (or the pseudogene TRBV3-2); 11 bases match TRBD2. With V trimmed by 5 bases and J by 4 bases, 7 bases remained unmatched. The germline CDR1 and CDR2 sequences are LGHDT and YNNKEL (reference sequence). The CDR3 contains 15 residues. The CDR3 region has the DNA TGTGCCAGCAGCAAATCTAGCGGGGGGTTGTACGAGCAGTACTTC. Its protein is CASSKSSGGLYEQYF.

The V gene is TRBV18, the J gene TRBJ2-4; 7 bases fit TRBD1. Trimming at V came to 5 bases and at J to 1 base, leaving 11 bases not matched to a gene. Germline assignment: CDR1 KGHSH and CDR2 LQKENI. The CDR3 runs 17 residues. The CDR3 DNA sequence: TGTGCCAGCTCATGGGGACGACAGGGTCTGGCCAAAAACATTCAGTACTTC. It codes for CASSWGRQGLAKNIQYF.

The chain uses TRBV7-2 and TRBJ1-5, with 10 bases aligning to TRBD1. The CDR3 spans 16 residues. CDR1 is SGHTA and CDR2 is FQGNSA in the germline V gene. Germline trimming cut 5 bases from V and 5 bases from J; bases unmatched to any gene: 9. The CDR3 DNA reads TGTGCCAGCAGCGCCCGGGACAGGGGTCGGGATCAGCCCCAGCATTTT. This encodes CASSARDRGRDQPQHF.

The CDR3 is CSVRDTLTYEQYF. In nucleotides, the CDR3 is TGCAGCGTCCGGGACACCTTAACCTACGAGCAGTACTTC. The chain recombines TRBV29-1 with TRBJ2-7; a possible D gene is TRBD1 (6 bases). V was cut by 6 bases and J by 2 bases, with 14 bases left in between. The CDR3 is made up of 13 amino acids. Germline assignment: CDR1 SQVTM and CDR2 ANQGSEA.

J is TRBJ2-1 and V is TRBV2, with 8 bases identical to TRBD2. The V gene end was trimmed by 5 bases and the J gene end by 4 bases; junction bases not matched to a gene: 7. Per the germline V gene, CDR1 is SNHLY and CDR2 is FYNNEI. This CDR3 spans 15 amino acids. This CDR3 reads CASSSGTRTYNEQFF. CDR3 sequence (DNA): TGTGCCAGCAGTTCCGGGACTAGGACTTACAATGAGCAGTTCTTC.